The rows below give T cell receptor beta chains drawn from one sample of a study of T cell repertoires in cytomegalovirus infection. Using its own MiXCR run on the reads, TCRdb lists one record per CDR3 protein. The sample holds some 68,000 distinct CDR3 sequences; approximately 22% are singletons and the top ten take roughly three quarters. These receptors have no known antigen. Source material: PBMCs, sequenced either directly or after in vitro stimulation (not recorded which). All receptors derive from a human donor in good health (CMV status not recorded). Some clones in this sample may be carry-over from other donors' samples. Both conserved end residues are part of each CDR3. Each record gives: V gene, clone size, D gene, J gene, CDR3 protein, CDR3 DNA. A D gene is named only where the DNA matches it firmly. The size field is filled for only some rows; it gives once, few, many or a size class.

TRBV10-3,.,.,TRBJ1-2,CAISPTGVYGYTF,TGTGCCATCAGCCCCACAGGAGTCTATGGCTACACCTTC
TRBV6-1,.,.,TRBJ2-2,CASRRRRSDYTGELFF,TGTGCCAGCAGGAGAAGGCGGTCGGACTACACCGGGGAGCTGTTTTTT
TRBV6-5,.,TRBD1,TRBJ2-3,CASSQGQGFGTDTQYF,TGTGCCAGCAGCCAGGGACAGGGGTTCGGCACAGATACGCAGTATTTT
TRBV7-2,many,.,TRBJ2-6,CASSFLPPRGVSGANVLTF,TGTGCCAGCAGCTTCTTACCTCCGCGGGGAGTCTCTGGGGCCAACGTCCTGACTTTC
TRBV2,.,.,TRBJ2-7,CASSVGGYEQYF,TGTGCCAGCAGTGTCGGGGGCTACGAGCAGTACTTC
TRBV28,.,.,TRBJ1-4,CASSLYGGRGGKLFF,TGTGCCAGCAGTTTATACGGGGGGCGCGGGGGAAAACTGTTTTTT
TRBV7-2,.,.,TRBJ2-7,CASSSLGLPAEQYF,TGTGCCAGCAGCTCCCTTGGACTTCCGGCCGAGCAGTACTTC
TRBV7-2,few,.,TRBJ2-3,CASSLQSTDTQYF,TGTGCCAGCAGCTTACAGTCCACAGATACGCAGTATTTT
TRBV7-2,.,.,TRBJ2-1,CASSLAKYNEQFF,TGTGCCAGCAGCTTAGCGAAATACAATGAGCAGTTCTTC
TRBV6-5,few,.,TRBJ2-7,CASSYSFRQGYEQYF,TGTGCCAGCAGTTACTCTTTTCGGCAGGGCTACGAGCAGTACTTC
TRBV27,.,.,TRBJ2-4,CASSPSKSTGSKNIQYF,TGTGCCAGCAGTCCCTCGAAATCGACCGGTTCCAAAAACATTCAGTACTTC
TRBV6-8,.,TRBD1,TRBJ2-7,CASSSQGALNAEQYF,TGTGCCAGCAGTTCCCAGGGGGCGCTTAACGCTGAGCAGTACTTC
TRBV28,few,.,TRBJ2-3,CASSPHRVTDTQYF,TGTGCCAGCAGTCCGCATAGGGTCACAGATACGCAGTATTTT
TRBV7-6,many,.,TRBJ2-5,CASSLSAGGETQYF,TGTGCCAGCAGCTTATCGGCGGGCGGAGAGACCCAGTACTTC
TRBV10-3,.,.,TRBJ1-5,CAIRMGSQHF,TGTGCCATCAGGATGGGCAGCCAGCATTTT
TRBV12-3/TRBV12-4,.,.,TRBJ1-2,CASSFPPEGDGYTF,TGTGCCAGCAGTTTTCCCCCGGAGGGGGATGGCTACACCTTC
TRBV7-2,.,TRBD2,TRBJ2-2,CASSTRLAGLTGELFF,TGTGCCAGCAGCACCCGACTAGCGGGATTGACCGGGGAGCTGTTTTTT
TRBV12-3/TRBV12-4,many,.,TRBJ2-7,CASRRQESPFYEQYF,TGTGCCAGCAGGAGACAGGAGTCCCCTTTCTACGAGCAGTACTTC
TRBV20-1,few,TRBD2,TRBJ2-1,CSAGSGTLYNEQFF,TGCAGTGCGGGTAGCGGGACCCTGTACAATGAGCAGTTCTTC
TRBV19,.,.,TRBJ1-2,CASSPGAGTNYGYTF,TGTGCCAGTAGCCCAGGGGCAGGGACAAACTATGGCTACACCTTC
TRBV20-1,.,.,TRBJ2-3,CSARVGGMVGDTQYF,TGCAGTGCTAGAGTTGGTGGGATGGTTGGCGATACGCAGTATTTT
TRBV6-4,few,TRBD1,TRBJ2-2,CASSRTGETGELFF,TGTGCCAGCAGCCGAACAGGGGAAACCGGGGAGCTGTTTTTT
TRBV12-5,few,TRBD2,TRBJ2-1,CASGASGNTYNEQFF,TGTGCTAGTGGTGCTAGCGGGAATACCTACAATGAGCAGTTCTTC
TRBV7-2,many,.,TRBJ2-1,CASSPGLREQFF,TGTGCCAGCAGCCCAGGGCTTCGTGAGCAGTTCTTC
TRBV7-2,many,TRBD1,TRBJ2-3,CASSLEDRVGGTQYF,TGTGCCAGCAGCTTAGAGGACAGGGTTGGGGGTACGCAGTATTTT
TRBV2,few,.,TRBJ1-3,CASSLTPPGSGNTIYF,TGTGCCAGCAGCCTTACCCCCCCGGGCTCTGGAAACACCATATATTTT